This TCR beta chain was sequenced during a study of shared clonotypes between healthy human individuals (dated by TCRdb to about 2020). Regarding the complete study: The cohort comprised a couple of women and a few men aged 18 to 49 years. Libraries were prepared and TCR repertoires were sequenced by different laboratories using diverse techniques, in order to increase sequencing depth and limit assay-specific biases. The study deeply sequenced blood TCR repertoires of five healthy adults to estimate repertoire size and the extent of clonotype sharing between individuals. For each donor, CD4 naive and CD4 memory were each run on three plates, CD8 naive on two plates, and CD8 memory on one plate. Per donor, leukapheresis produced somewhere between about 0.9 and 10 billion PBMCs.

Using the deep immunoSEQ assay, TCR CDR3 regions were amplified from genomic DNA by multiplex PCR. Genomic DNA extracted from each cell subset was distributed evenly over all wells of several immunoSEQ 96-well plates, and each plate served as one replicate. For sorted subsets, approximately 210 ng of genomic DNA, equivalent to 25,000 to 35,000 T cell genomes, went into each replicate PCR. Purified libraries were measured with a Qubit 3.0 fluorometer, size-checked on a Bioanalyzer 2100, and measured again with the KAPA Library Quantification kit. A separate single-read 150-cycle Illumina NextSeq 550 flow cell was used to sequence each immunoSEQ 96-well plate. Processing in the source paper ran as follows. Because the immunoSEQ output held only junctional sequences and lacked quality scores, the filtering could not match the filtering applied to full-length reads. To assign V/J genes and CDR3, sequences were annotated using PyIR, a Python wrapper for IgBLAST v1.9, with IMGT germline references. Reads were removed for weak V/J assignments (E-value above 1e-6), missing CDR3, stop codons, out-of-frame junctions, or ambiguous translated residues. V3J clonotypes were defined by identical inferred V gene, J gene, and CDR3 amino acid sequence. Percentage overlap between repertoires was calculated by dividing the number of shared unique clonotypes by the size of the smaller repertoire. RTK rarefaction, the Chao1 estimator, and Recon v2.1 estimates of unobserved clonotypes were used to assess repertoire richness. OLGA was used to compute generation probabilities for all TCRbeta clonotypes that the gDNA method yielded from a few donors. Held by TCRdb, this immuneACCESS table contains in-frame sequences only and omits some clones. Under half of the omission traces to an unresolved V gene where checked; the cause of the rest is unknown. That table is the source of V, J and clone size, and D and trimming were worked out from the DNA. The sample table holds fewer than 850,000 clones, of which approximately 75% were seen once. Approximately 2% of the sample is taken by the ten largest.

What the work shows at the level of the full study, not this receptor alone: The genetic and exposure-history diversity represented was limited by the small number of donors. Across a few donors, around 5% of naive CD4, 3% to 4% of naive CD8, 2.3% of memory CD4, and under 0.45% of memory CD8 clonotypes were shared. Sampling was restricted to blood, and TCR repertoires in tissue are likely to differ from TCR repertoires in blood. Compared with non-shared clonotypes, the clonotypes found in all four sorted-subset donors had higher generation probabilities. Incomplete sequencing was indicated by rarefaction of sorted-subset datasets, despite the large sequencing depth. Naive subsets generally had larger estimated clonotype richness than memory subsets. Pairwise subsampling led to the expectation that sequencing depth would affect the degree of clonotype sharing among donors.

Comment on this clone: No antigen is known for it. No much larger clonotype is one base removed from it; base qualities were not supplied.

Healthy HIV-negative adults with no recently reported acute infections or vaccinations were included as donors. Only Caucasian adults living in Nashville, Tennessee, USA were represented among the donors. CD4+ T cells were enriched by magnetic negative selection; naive cells were then positively selected on CD45RA, and the negative fraction formed the memory subset. Blood was collected by leukapheresis, and PBMCs were isolated by Ficoll-Histopaque density gradient centrifugation and then cryopreserved in liquid nitrogen vapor phase. Purity and quantity of every magnetically sorted T cell population were checked by analytical flow cytometry. Genomic DNA was isolated from every sorted fraction and measured by UV absorbance on a Nanodrop 2000c. The sequencing input was memory CD4+ T cells sorted from blood. Reading the label with the study, this specimen's cell subset or site is: CD45RA-negative fraction. This receptor was obtained from a woman in her twenties or thirties in good health.

The CDR3 region has the sequence CASSYSKGPGNTIYF. The DNA is TGTGCCAGCAGTTACTCTAAGGGGCCTGGAAACACCATATATTTT. Recombination connected TRBV6-5 to TRBJ1-3, and TRBD1 may be the D gene, going by 5 matching bases. V is cut by 0 bases and J by 2 bases, and the space between the germline ends is 8 bases. The CDR3 starts with the cysteine, ends with the phenylalanine, and has 15 residues. Of the read, only the CDR3 DNA is kept; its 45 bases are in frame from base 1. Taken from the germline V gene, the CDR1 and CDR2 loops are MNHEY and SVGAGI.